This TCR beta chain was obtained from a study of OX40 agonist ivuxolimab in advanced cancers. Overall study results and limits: Also showing low normalized T-cell clonal expansion were some of the nonresponders. Expanded clones tended on average to be more numerous among CD8+ T cells than CD4+.

TCRdb's copy holds only in-frame clones and misses some; the assay was immunoSEQ multiplex PCR. The sample carries around 80,000 clones, more than 75% recorded once. In the case of this clone: Its target is not known.

V was shortened by 0 bases and J by 0 bases, with 10 bases between the two germline ends. CDR1 is SGHTS, CDR2 YDEGEE, per germline. This CDR3 spans 16 amino acids. The V and J genes are TRBV5-8 and TRBJ1-3; D remains ambiguous. The source of this sequence is an adult with an advanced solid tumor such as melanoma, head and neck, liver or kidney cancer. The input for sequencing was CD4+ or CD8+ T cells sorted from blood, taken in a trial of the OX40 agonist ivuxolimab. The CDR3 sequence: CASSLGQVLSGNTIYF. DNA for the CDR3: TGTGCCAGCAGCTTGGGACAAGTACTCTCTGGAAACACCATATATTTT.